The present T cell receptor (beta chain) was sequenced within a study of blood T cell repertoires in COVID-19. Trimming cost V 2 bases and J 3 bases, with 6 bases left between them. The germline gives CDR1 SGHRS, CDR2 YFSETQ. The CDR3 contains 13 residues. This table comes from immunoSEQ multiplex PCR, and its TCRdb copy is limited to in-frame clones, with some not included. Among 45,000 or so clones listed, roughly nine tenths were seen once. The rearrangement uses TRBV5-1 and TRBJ1-3; TRBD1 is a possible D gene (5 bases). Sequenced material: peripheral blood. This receptor was identified in a human donor in a cohort sampled during active COVID-19. Here the CDR3 DNA reads TGCGCCAGCAGCTTAGACAGTGGAAACACCATATATTTT. Protein: CASSLDSGNTIYF.